The 26 T cell receptor beta chains presented below share a single source sample, sequenced in a study of T cell changes during pregnancy in multiple sclerosis. The assay was immunoSEQ multiplex PCR, and TCRdb's table has in-frame clones only and misses some. This sample has 50,000 or so clones, with 75% to 90% found just once. Sample: CD8+ T cells from peripheral blood mononuclear cells, taken in the second trimester of pregnancy. The source is a female donor with multiple sclerosis, enrolled in a pregnancy study.

The J gene is TRBJ2-2, the V gene TRBV9; D is undetermined. Germline assignment: CDR1 SGDLS and CDR2 YYNGEE. The germline V and J ends were trimmed by 1 base and 8 bases, with 3 bases remaining between them. CDR3 length equals 11 residues. Here the CDR3 DNA reads TGTGCCAGCAGCGTATCAGGGGAGCTGTTTTTT. This gives the protein CASSVSGELFF.

J is TRBJ1-3 and V is TRBV13; TRBD1 aligns across 11 bases. Germline-derived CDR1 and CDR2 are PRHDT and FYEKMQ (reference sequence). V lost 5 bases to trimming and J lost 2 bases; unmatched junction nucleotides: 5. CDR3 length: 16 amino acids. The CDR3 DNA reads as TGTGCCAGCAGCCAGCCGGGACAGGGGGCTGGAAACACCATATATTTT. Translating gives CASSQPGQGAGNTIYF.

This clone was seen a handful of times. This chain joins TRBV7-8 and TRBJ2-1, with 15 bases that match TRBD2. This CDR3 is 17 amino acids long. Trimming at V came to 5 bases and at J to 6 bases, leaving 8 bases not matched to a gene. Germline V gene lookup returns CDR1 SGHVS and CDR2 FQNEAQ. The CDR3 loop is CASSPGTSGGFGNEQFF. In DNA, the CDR3 is TGTGCCAGCAGCCCCGGGACTAGCGGGGGGTTTGGCAATGAGCAGTTCTTC.

The chain employs TRBV6-5 and TRBJ2-2; 9 positions agree with TRBD1. Germline V CDR1 and CDR2: MNHEY, SVGAGI. The V and J ends lost 0 bases and 5 bases, in that order; junction bases with no gene match: 1. CDR3 length: 15 amino acids. The CDR3 bases are TGTGCCAGCAGTTACTCACAGGGGGCAACCGGGGAGCTGTTTTTT. Translated, it gives CASSYSQGATGELFF.

The V call is TRBV9, the J call TRBJ2-1; 13 nucleotides line up with TRBD2. CDR3 length: 18 residues. Germline V gene lookup returns CDR1 SGDLS and CDR2 YYNGEE. The ends lost 3 bases at V and 3 bases at J; junction bases unmatched: 9. This CDR3 is CASSALTSGGAHYNEQFF. The DNA of the CDR3 is TGTGCCAGCAGCGCGTTAACTAGCGGGGGGGCCCACTACAATGAGCAGTTCTTC.

The rearrangement links TRBV5-1 to TRBJ1-5; a weak D match, TRBD1 (5 bases). The CDR3 length is 16 residues. Germline-derived CDR1 and CDR2 are SGHRS and YFSETQ. The V and J ends lost 0 bases and 9 bases respectively, with 19 bases between them. The DNA for the CDR3 is TGCGCCAGCAGCTTGGAATTAGATCGCGTGGGGCGGCCCCAGCATTTT. Translated, it gives CASSLELDRVGRPQHF.

V gene TRBV11-2 combines with J gene TRBJ2-3, with 11 positions matching TRBD2. Trimming removed 5 bases from V and 2 bases from J; junction bases left unmatched: 3. The germline V gene has CDR1 SGHAT and CDR2 FQNNGV. This CDR3 has 15 residues. CDR3 nucleotides: TGTGCCAGCAGCCCTAGCGGGGGGCCCACAGATACGCAGTATTTT. The encoded protein is CASSPSGGPTDTQYF. The whole variable domain, filled in from reference TRBV11-2 and TRBJ2-3, reads EAGVAQSPRYKIIEKRQSVAFWCNPISGHATLYWYQQILGQGPKLLIQFQNNGVVDDSQLPKDRFSAERLKGVDSTLKIQPAKLEDSAVYLCASSPSGGPTDTQYFGPGTRLTVL.

This chain connects TRBV2 to TRBJ1-5; TRBD1 might be the D (6 bases). The CDR3 spans 17 residues. The ends were cut back, 2 bases at V and 3 bases at J, with 17 bases in the middle. CDR1 and CDR2 from the germline V gene are SNHLY and FYNNEI. For the CDR3, the DNA is TGTGCCAGCAGTGAACCGACAGGCCTCACCTCCAATCAGCCCCAGCATTTT. Residues: CASSEPTGLTSNQPQHF. The whole variable domain, remainder taken from reference TRBV2 and TRBJ1-5, is EPEVTQTPSHQVTQMGQEVILRCVPISNHLYFYWYRQILGQKVEFLVSFYNNEISEKSEIFDDQFSVERPDGSNFTLKIRSTKLEDSAMYFCASSEPTGLTSNQPQHFGDGTRLSIL.

The chain links TRBV6-1 to TRBJ2-3; 7 bases are a match to TRBD1. V was pared by 4 bases and J by 2 bases, with 6 bases of the junction left unmatched. The CDR3 extends over 15 amino acids. The germline V gene encodes CDR1 MNHNS and CDR2 SASEGT. CDR3 protein: CASSGGDSVTDTQYF. For the CDR3, the DNA is TGTGCCAGCAGTGGAGGGGACAGCGTCACAGATACGCAGTATTTT.

The gene calls are TRBV6-6 and TRBJ2-1, with 8 positions matching TRBD2. The V gene end was trimmed by 9 bases and the J gene end by 7 bases; junction bases not matched to a gene: 8. CDR1 MNHNY and CDR2 SVGAGI come from the germline V gene (reference sequence). The CDR3 has 13 residues. DNA for the CDR3: TGTGCCAGTAGCCGGGGGGGCCTAAATGAGCAGTTCTTC. Translating gives CASSRGGLNEQFF.

J is TRBJ2-7 and V is TRBV5-1, with D maybe TRBD2 (5 bases). This CDR3 region has 14 residues. Germline CDR1 and CDR2: SGHRS and YFSETQ. V lost 2 bases and J 4 bases, leaving 13 bases between the germline ends. CDR3 sequence: CASSFTGSTYEQYF. CDR3 in DNA: TGCGCCAGCAGCTTCACGGGGAGCACGTACGAGCAGTACTTC.

The gene calls are TRBV7-9 and TRBJ1-1; a possible D gene is TRBD1 (6 bases). V lost 5 bases and J lost 0, with 10 bases in between. Per germline, CDR1 SEHNR and CDR2 FQNEAQ (reference sequence). This CDR3 region has 14 residues. CDR3 sequence: CASSTGTLNTEAFF. CDR3 nucleotides: TGTGCCAGCAGCACAGGGACATTGAACACTGAAGCTTTCTTT.

J is TRBJ2-1 and V is TRBV27, with 10 nucleotides matching TRBD2. Germline lookup yields CDR1 MNHEY and CDR2 SMNVEV (reference sequence). V was clipped by 4 bases and J by 6 bases; unmatched bases: 3. The CDR3 runs 14 residues. The DNA for the CDR3 is TGTGCCAGCAGTTCCTGGACTAGCGGCAATGAGCAGTTCTTC. It translates to CASSSWTSGNEQFF.

The V and J genes are TRBV25-1 and TRBJ2-7; 10 nucleotides align to TRBD2. The CDR3 consists of 14 residues. V shed 5 bases and J 4 bases; nucleotides not matched to a gene: 5. Germline CDR1 reads MGHDK; CDR2 reads SYGVNS. The CDR3 DNA reads as TGTGCCAGCAGTAAGACTAGCGGGTTTTACGAGCAGTACTTC. Its protein product is CASSKTSGFYEQYF.

V is TRBV30 and J is TRBJ2-5; D may be TRBD1 (5 bases). CDR1 is GTSNPN, CDR2 SVGIG, per germline (reference sequence). The CDR3 contains 14 residues. With 7 bases removed from V and 3 bases from J, the gap between germline ends came to 18 bases. This CDR3 is CASSTFSTEETQYF. CDR3 bases: TGTGCCTCCAGTACCTTTTCGACAGAAGAGACCCAGTACTTC.

The chain uses TRBV11-2 and TRBJ1-5, with 7 bases fitting TRBD1. This CDR3 spans 17 amino acids. V lost 7 bases, J lost 6 bases, and 18 bases stayed unmatched. Germline V lookup: CDR1 SGHAT, CDR2 FQNNGV. The CDR3 spells CASKSDSEGASGQPQHF. The CDR3 DNA sequence: TGTGCCAGCAAATCAGACTCCGAGGGGGCGTCGGGTCAGCCCCAGCATTTT. Variable domain in full (rest from reference TRBV11-2 and TRBJ1-5): EAGVAQSPRYKIIEKRQSVAFWCNPISGHATLYWYQQILGQGPKLLIQFQNNGVVDDSQLPKDRFSAERLKGVDSTLKIQPAKLEDSAVYLCASKSDSEGASGQPQHFGDGTRLSIL.

The chain recombines TRBV9 with TRBJ2-3, with 11 bases aligning to TRBD2. With V trimmed by 0 bases and J by 3 bases, 9 bases remained unmatched. Germline assignment: CDR1 SGDLS and CDR2 YYNGEE. The CDR3 runs to 18 residues. This chain's CDR3 is CASSVETLAGGLTDTQYF. The CDR3 DNA sequence: TGTGCCAGCAGCGTAGAGACCCTAGCGGGGGGCCTAACAGATACGCAGTATTTT.

The chain is built from TRBV5-4 and TRBJ1-1; D call uncertain. Looked up from germline, CDR1 is SGHNT and CDR2 is YYREEE (reference sequence). CDR3 length: 13 amino acids. The V and J ends lost 3 bases and 1 base respectively, with 7 bases between them. The CDR3: CASSWATNTEAFF. For the CDR3, the DNA is TGTGCCAGCAGCTGGGCCACGAACACTGAAGCTTTCTTT.

This clone was counted a few times. V is TRBV28 and J is TRBJ2-1; D is ambiguous. Between the trimmed V and J ends, which lost 5 bases and 8 bases, there was a span of 7 bases. CDR1 and CDR2 from the germline V gene are MDHEN and SYDVKM. This CDR3 is 11 amino acids long. The CDR3 loop reads CASSPRYEQFF. The CDR3 DNA is TGTGCCAGCAGTCCTAGGTATGAGCAGTTCTTC. The variable domain in full, with the rest retrieved from reference TRBV28 and TRBJ2-1, is DVKVTQSSRYLVKRTGEKVFLECVQDMDHENMFWYRQDPGLGLRLIYFSYDVKMKEKGDIPEGYSVSREKKERFSLILESASTNQTSMYLCASSPRYEQFFGPGTRLTVL.

The chain is built from TRBV6-5 and TRBJ2-5; 8 nucleotides agree with TRBD1. CDR1 is MNHEY and CDR2 is SVGAGI in the germline V gene. With V trimmed by 6 bases and J by 3 bases, 3 bases remained unmatched. The CDR3 runs 13 residues. The CDR3, as DNA: TGTGCCAGCAGGGAGGACAGGGAAGAGACCCAGTACTTC. Residues: CASREDREETQYF.

Only a few counts were recorded for this clone. The chain links TRBV5-4 to TRBJ2-1; the D is unclear. The CDR3 loop spans 16 amino acids. Germline values: CDR1 SGHNT, CDR2 YYREEE (reference sequence). V lost 0 bases and J 7 bases, leaving 17 bases between the germline ends. CDR3 protein: CASSLASAYIMNEQFF. The DNA of the CDR3 is TGTGCCAGCAGCTTGGCGTCCGCATACATAATGAATGAGCAGTTCTTC. Full variable domain (outside the CDR3, taken from reference TRBV5-4 and TRBJ2-1): ETGVTQSPTHLIKTRGQQVTLRCSSQSGHNTVSWYQQALGQGPQFIFQYYREEENGRGNFPPRFSGLQFPNYSSELNVNALELDDSALYLCASSLASAYIMNEQFFGPGTRLTVL.

The chain couples TRBV21-1 to TRBJ1-1; the table calls TRBD1, which could not be checked here. TRBV21-1 is tagged as a pseudogene. The CDR3 extends over 15 amino acids. DNA for the CDR3: TGTGCCAGCAGCAGAGTCCCAGGGGCGAACACTGAAGCTTTCTTT. Its translation: CASSRVPGANTEAFF.

The gene calls are TRBV7-9 and TRBJ2-1, with 9 bases lining up with TRBD2. CDR1 and CDR2 (germline): SEHNR, FQNEAQ (reference sequence). This CDR3 region has 15 residues. V lost 4 bases to trimming and J lost 7 bases; unmatched junction nucleotides: 8. The CDR3 reads CASSSVSGGMNEQFF. The CDR3 DNA reads TGTGCCAGCAGCTCAGTCAGCGGGGGGATGAATGAGCAGTTCTTC. Complete variable domain (other parts from reference TRBV7-9 and TRBJ2-1): DTGVSQNPRHKITKRGQNVTFRCDPISEHNRLYWYRQTLGQGPEFLTYFQNEAQLEKSRLLSDRFSAERPKGSFSTLEIQRTEQGDSAMYLCASSSVSGGMNEQFFGPGTRLTVL.

The rearrangement links TRBV7-9 to TRBJ2-7, with TRBD1 matching over 7 bases. J was trimmed by 0 bases and V by 3 bases; bases with no gene match: 8. This CDR3 region has 16 residues. Germline CDR1 reads SEHNR; CDR2 reads FQNEAQ (reference sequence). This CDR3 is CASSLPGTVASYEQYF. DNA for the CDR3: TGTGCCAGCAGCTTGCCTGGGACAGTGGCCTCCTACGAGCAGTACTTC.

The chain couples TRBV30 to TRBJ1-5; D remains ambiguous. Germline loops: CDR1 GTSNPN, CDR2 SVGIG (reference sequence). This CDR3 is 14 amino acids long. The V gene lost 4 bases and the J gene lost 1 base, with 11 bases spanning the gap. CDR3 in DNA: TGTGCCTGGACCCTCGGGGAAAGCAATCAGCCCCAGCATTTT. It is translated as CAWTLGESNQPQHF.

The table lists this clone with many counts. The V gene is TRBV4-1, the J gene TRBJ2-7; no firm D call. Between the trimmed V and J ends, which lost 1 base and 4 bases, there was a span of 8 bases. The V gene's germline CDR1 is MGHRA and CDR2 YSYEKL. There are 13 residues in the CDR3. The CDR3 DNA follows: TGCGCCAGCAGCCAAGTTACAGAGTACGAGCAGTACTTC. It is translated as CASSQVTEYEQYF.